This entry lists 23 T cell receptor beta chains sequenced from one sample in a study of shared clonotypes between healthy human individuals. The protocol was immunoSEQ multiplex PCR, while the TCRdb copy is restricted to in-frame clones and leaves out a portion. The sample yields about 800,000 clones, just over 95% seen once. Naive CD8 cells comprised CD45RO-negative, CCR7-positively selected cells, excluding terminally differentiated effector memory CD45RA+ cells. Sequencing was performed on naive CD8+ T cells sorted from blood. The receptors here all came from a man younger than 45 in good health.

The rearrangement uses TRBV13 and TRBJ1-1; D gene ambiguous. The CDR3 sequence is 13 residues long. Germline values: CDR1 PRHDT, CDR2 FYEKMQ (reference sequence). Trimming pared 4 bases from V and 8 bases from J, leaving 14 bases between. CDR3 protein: CASSSLGSLEAFF. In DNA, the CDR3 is TGTGCCAGCAGCTCCCTGGGATCTTTGGAAGCTTTCTTT. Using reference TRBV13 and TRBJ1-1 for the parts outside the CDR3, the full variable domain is AAGVIQSPRHLIKEKRETATLKCYPIPRHDTVYWYQQGPGQDPQFLISFYEKMQSDKGSIPDRFSAQQFSDYHSELNMSSLELGDSALYFCASSSLGSLEAFFGQGTRLTVV.

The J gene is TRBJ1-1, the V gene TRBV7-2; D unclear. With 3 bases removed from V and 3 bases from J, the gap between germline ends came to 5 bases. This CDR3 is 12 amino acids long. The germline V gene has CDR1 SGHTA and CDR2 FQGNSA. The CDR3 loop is CASSLRHTEAFF. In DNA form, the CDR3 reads TGTGCCAGCAGCTTGCGACACACTGAAGCTTTCTTT.

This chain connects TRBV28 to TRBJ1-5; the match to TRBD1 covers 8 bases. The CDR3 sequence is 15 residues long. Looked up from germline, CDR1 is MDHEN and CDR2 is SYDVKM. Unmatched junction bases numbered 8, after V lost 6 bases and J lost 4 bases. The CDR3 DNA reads TGTGCCAGCAGCAACACCGGACAGGGTAATCAGCCCCAGCATTTT. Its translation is CASSNTGQGNQPQHF.

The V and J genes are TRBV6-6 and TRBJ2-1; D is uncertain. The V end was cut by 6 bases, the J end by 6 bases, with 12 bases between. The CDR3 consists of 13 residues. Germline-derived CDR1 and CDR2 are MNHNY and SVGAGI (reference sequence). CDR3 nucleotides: TGTGCCAGCAGCCCCCTTGGCAGCAATGAGCAGTTCTTC. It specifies CASSPLGSNEQFF.

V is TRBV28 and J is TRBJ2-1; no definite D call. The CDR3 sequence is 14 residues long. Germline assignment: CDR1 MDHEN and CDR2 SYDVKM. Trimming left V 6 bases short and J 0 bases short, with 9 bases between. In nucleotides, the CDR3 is TGTGCCAGCAGGGCATCGGTCTCCTACAATGAGCAGTTCTTC. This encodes CASRASVSYNEQFF.

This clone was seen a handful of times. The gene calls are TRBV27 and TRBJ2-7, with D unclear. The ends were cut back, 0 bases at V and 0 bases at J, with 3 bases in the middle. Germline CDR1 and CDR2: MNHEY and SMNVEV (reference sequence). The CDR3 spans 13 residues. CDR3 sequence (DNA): TGTGCCAGCAGTTTATCCCTCTCCTACGAGCAGTACTTC. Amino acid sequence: CASSLSLSYEQYF.

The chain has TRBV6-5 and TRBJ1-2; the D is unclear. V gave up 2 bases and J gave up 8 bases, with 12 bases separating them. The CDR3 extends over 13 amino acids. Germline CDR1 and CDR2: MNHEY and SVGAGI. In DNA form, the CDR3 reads TGTGCCAGCAGTTACGGAGAAACTAGGGGCTACACCTTC. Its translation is CASSYGETRGYTF.

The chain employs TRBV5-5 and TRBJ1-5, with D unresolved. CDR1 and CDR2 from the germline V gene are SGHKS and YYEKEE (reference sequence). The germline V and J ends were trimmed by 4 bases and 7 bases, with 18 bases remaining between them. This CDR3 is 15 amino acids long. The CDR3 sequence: CASSPRVVRAQPQHF. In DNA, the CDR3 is TGTGCCAGCAGCCCTCGCGTCGTGAGGGCACAGCCCCAGCATTTT.

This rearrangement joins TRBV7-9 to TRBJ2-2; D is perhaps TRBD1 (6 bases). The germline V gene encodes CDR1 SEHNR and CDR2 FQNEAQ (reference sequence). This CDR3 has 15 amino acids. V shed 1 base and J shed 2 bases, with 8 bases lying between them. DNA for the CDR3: TGTGCCAGCAGCTTAGGACAGGCTAACACCGGGGAGCTGTTTTTT. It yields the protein CASSLGQANTGELFF.

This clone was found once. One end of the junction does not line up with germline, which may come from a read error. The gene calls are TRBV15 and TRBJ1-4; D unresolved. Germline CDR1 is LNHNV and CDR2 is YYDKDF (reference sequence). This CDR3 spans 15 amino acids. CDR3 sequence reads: CATSREDVTEEKLFF. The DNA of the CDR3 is TGTGCCACCAGTAGAGAGGATGTGACGGAAGAAAAACTGTTTTTT. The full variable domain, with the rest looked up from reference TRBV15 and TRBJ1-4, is DAMVIQNPRYQVTQFGKPVTLSCSQTLNHNVMYWYQQKSSQAPKLLFHYYDKDFNNEADTPDNFQSRRPNTSFCFLDIRSPGLGDTAMYLCATSREDVTEEKLFFGSGTQLSVL.

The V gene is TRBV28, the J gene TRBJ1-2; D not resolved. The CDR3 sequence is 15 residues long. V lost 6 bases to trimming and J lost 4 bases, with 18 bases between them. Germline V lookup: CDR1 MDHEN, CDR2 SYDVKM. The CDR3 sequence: CASSVPEGRVYGYTF. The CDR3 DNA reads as TGTGCCAGCAGCGTACCTGAAGGTCGGGTCTATGGCTACACCTTC.

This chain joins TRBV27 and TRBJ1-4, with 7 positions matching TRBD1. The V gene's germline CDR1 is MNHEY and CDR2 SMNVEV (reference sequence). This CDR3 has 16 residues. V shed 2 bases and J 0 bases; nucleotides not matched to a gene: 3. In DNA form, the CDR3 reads TGTGCCAGCAGTTTAGGGACAGCCCCAACTAATGAAAAACTGTTTTTT. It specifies CASSLGTAPTNEKLFF.

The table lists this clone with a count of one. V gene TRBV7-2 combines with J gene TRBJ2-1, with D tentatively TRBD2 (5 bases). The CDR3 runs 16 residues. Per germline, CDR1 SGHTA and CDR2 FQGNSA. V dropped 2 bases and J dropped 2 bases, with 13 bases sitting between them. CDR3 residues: CASSLSSRGTYNEQFF. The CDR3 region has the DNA TGTGCCAGCAGCTTAAGCAGTCGAGGGACCTACAATGAGCAGTTCTTC.

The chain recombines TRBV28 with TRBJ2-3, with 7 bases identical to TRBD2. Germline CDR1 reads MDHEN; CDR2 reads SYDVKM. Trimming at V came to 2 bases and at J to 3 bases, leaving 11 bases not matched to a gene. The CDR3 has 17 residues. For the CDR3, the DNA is TGTGCCAGCAGTTTACTGGCGGGAGAGGATATGACAGATACGCAGTATTTT. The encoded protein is CASSLLAGEDMTDTQYF.

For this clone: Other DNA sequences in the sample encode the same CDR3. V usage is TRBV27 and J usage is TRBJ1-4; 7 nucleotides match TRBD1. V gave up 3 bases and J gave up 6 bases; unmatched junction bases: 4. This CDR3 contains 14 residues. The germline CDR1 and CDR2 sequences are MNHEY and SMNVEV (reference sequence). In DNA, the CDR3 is TGTGCCAGCAGTTTGCTCGGGACAGATGAAAAACTGTTTTTT. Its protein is CASSLLGTDEKLFF.

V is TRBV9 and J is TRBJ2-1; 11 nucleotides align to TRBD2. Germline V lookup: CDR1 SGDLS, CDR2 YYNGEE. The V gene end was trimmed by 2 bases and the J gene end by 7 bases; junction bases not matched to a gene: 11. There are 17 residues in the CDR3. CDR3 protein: CASSVSLAGGAGNEQFF. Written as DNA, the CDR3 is TGTGCCAGCAGCGTCAGCCTAGCGGGAGGTGCAGGAAATGAGCAGTTCTTC. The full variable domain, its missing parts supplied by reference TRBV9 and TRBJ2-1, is DSGVTQTPKHLITATGQRVTLRCSPRSGDLSVYWYQQSLDQGLQFLIQYYNGEERAKGNILERFSAQQFPDLHSELNLSSLELGDSALYFCASSVSLAGGAGNEQFFGPGTRLTVL.

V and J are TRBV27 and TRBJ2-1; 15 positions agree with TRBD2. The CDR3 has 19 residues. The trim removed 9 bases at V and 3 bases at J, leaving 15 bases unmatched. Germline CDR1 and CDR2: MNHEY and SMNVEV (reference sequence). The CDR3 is CARLEAGTSGGNFYNEQFF. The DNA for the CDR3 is TGTGCCAGACTTGAAGCCGGGACTAGCGGGGGGAATTTCTACAATGAGCAGTTCTTC.

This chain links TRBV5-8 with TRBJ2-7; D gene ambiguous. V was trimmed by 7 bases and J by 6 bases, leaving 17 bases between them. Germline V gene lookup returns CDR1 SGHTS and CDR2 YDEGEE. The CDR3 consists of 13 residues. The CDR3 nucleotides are TGTGCCAGCGATCCGGGCGCTTATTCCGAGCAGTACTTC. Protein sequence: CASDPGAYSEQYF.

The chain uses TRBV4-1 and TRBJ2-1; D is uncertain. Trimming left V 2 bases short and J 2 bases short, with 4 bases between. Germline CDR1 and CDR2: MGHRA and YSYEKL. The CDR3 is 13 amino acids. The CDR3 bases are TGCGCCAGCAGCCAAAACACCTACAATGAGCAGTTCTTC. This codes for CASSQNTYNEQFF.

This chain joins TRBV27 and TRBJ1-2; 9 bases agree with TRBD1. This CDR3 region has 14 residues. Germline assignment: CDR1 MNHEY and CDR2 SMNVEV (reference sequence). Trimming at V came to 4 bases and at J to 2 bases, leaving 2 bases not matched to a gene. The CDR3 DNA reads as TGTGCCAGCAGTTCCGGGACAGGGAACTATGGCTACACCTTC. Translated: CASSSGTGNYGYTF.

Here the CDR3 reads CASSLSGGRQGISRETQYF. Here the CDR3 DNA reads TGTGCCAGCAGTTTATCCGGGGGTCGGCAGGGGATATCCAGGGAGACCCAGTACTTC. The genes are TRBV27 and TRBJ2-5; possibly TRBD1 or TRBD2 for D (6 bases each). V shed 0 bases and J shed 5 bases, with 25 bases lying between them. There are 19 residues in the CDR3. CDR1 is MNHEY and CDR2 is SMNVEV in the germline V gene (reference sequence).

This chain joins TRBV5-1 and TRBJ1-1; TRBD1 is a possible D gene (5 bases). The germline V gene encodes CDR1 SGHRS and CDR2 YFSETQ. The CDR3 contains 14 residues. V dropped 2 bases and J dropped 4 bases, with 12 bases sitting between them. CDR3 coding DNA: TGCGCCAGCAGCTTAGAGGGGACGGTCACTGAAGCTTTCTTT. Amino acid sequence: CASSLEGTVTEAFF.

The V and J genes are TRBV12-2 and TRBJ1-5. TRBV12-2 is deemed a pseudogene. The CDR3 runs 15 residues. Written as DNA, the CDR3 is TGTGCAAGTCGCTTAAAGGGCGGAGTGAATCAGCCCCAGCATTTT. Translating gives CASRLKGGVNQPQHF.